This T cell receptor (beta chain) came from a study of cytomegalovirus exposure and HLA in healthy donors. Study-wide points: HLA allele associations emerged for under 20,000 TCR beta sequences in a later analysis, at 0.05 false discovery rate. Later, an analysis showed that TCR beta chains associated with HLA were more clonally expanded than others that were equally common.

A word on this clone: Its antigen is still unknown.

The CDR3 has 15 amino acids. Trimming shortened V by 5 bases and J by 10 bases, and 21 bases separated the two germline ends. Per the germline V gene, CDR1 is SEHNR and CDR2 is FQNEAQ (reference sequence). The primer mix had 60 Vbeta and 13 Jbeta primers. Clones were read by immunoSEQ multiplex PCR, and TCRdb kept only the in-frame ones, dropping some. The sample consists of 130,000 to 150,000 clones, approximately 80% of them appearing once. Input material: PBMCs. V usage is TRBV7-9 and J usage is TRBJ1-3; the D gene is possibly TRBD1 (5 bases). The sequence was collected from a male donor in good health and CMV-seropositive. The CDR3 region has the DNA TGTGCCAGCAGCCAGGGACTGGCTCCAACAAGGACCATATATTTT. As protein: CASSQGLAPTRTIYF.